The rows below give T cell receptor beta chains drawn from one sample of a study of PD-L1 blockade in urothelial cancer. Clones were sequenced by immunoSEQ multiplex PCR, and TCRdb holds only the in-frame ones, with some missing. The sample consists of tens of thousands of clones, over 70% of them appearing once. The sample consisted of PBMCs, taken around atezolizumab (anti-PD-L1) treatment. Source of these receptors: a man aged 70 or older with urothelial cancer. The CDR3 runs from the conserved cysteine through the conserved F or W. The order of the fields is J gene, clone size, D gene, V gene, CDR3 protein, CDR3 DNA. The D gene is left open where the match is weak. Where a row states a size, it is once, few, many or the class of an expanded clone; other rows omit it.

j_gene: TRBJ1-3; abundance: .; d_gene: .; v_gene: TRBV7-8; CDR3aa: CASSLDRLRGGNTIYF; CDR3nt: TGTGCCAGCAGCTTAGACAGGTTGAGAGGTGGAAACACCATATATTTT
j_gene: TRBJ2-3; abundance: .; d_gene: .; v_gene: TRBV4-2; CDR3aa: CASSLGGSTDTQYF; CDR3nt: TGTGCCAGCAGCCTCGGGGGAAGCACAGATACGCAGTATTTT
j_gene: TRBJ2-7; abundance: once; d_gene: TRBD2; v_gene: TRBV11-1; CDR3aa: CASSVGREGLYEQYF; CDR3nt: TGTGCCAGCAGCGTGGGGCGGGAGGGCCTGTACGAGCAGTACTTC
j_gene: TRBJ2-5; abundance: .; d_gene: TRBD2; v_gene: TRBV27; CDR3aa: CASSLSSGGRETQYF; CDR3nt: TGTGCCAGCAGTCTCTCTAGCGGGGGGCGAGAGACCCAGTACTTC
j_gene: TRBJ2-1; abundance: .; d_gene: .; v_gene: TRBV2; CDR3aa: CASSVGGAGYNEQFF; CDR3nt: TGTGCCAGCAGTGTTGGTGGCGCGGGCTACAATGAGCAGTTCTTC
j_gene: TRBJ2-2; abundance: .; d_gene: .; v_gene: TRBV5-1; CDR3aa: CASSLVKNTGELFF; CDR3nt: TGCGCCAGCAGCTTGGTCAAGAACACCGGGGAGCTGTTTTTT
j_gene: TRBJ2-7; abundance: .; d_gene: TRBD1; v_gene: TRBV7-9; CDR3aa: CASSSSGTAKEQYF; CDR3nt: TGTGCCAGCAGCTCTTCCGGGACAGCGAAAGAGCAGTACTTC
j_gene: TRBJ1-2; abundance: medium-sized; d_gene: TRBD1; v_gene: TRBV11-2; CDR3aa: CASSSDRGRWGYTF; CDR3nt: TGTGCCAGCAGCTCCGACAGGGGGCGTTGGGGCTACACCTTC
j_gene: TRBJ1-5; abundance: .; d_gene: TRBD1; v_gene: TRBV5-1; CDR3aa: CASSIQGDSNQPQHF; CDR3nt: TGCGCCAGCAGCATACAGGGGGATAGCAATCAGCCCCAGCATTTT
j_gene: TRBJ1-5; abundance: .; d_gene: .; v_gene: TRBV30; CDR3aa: CAWRQGSGQPQHF; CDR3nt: TGTGCCTGGAGACAGGGTTCGGGTCAGCCCCAGCATTTT
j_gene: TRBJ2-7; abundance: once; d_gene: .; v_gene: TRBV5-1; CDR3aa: CASSSRQALSYEQYF; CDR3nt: TGCGCCAGCAGCTCCCGACAGGCCCTCTCCTACGAGCAGTACTTC
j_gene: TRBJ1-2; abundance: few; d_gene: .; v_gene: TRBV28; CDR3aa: CASSLGGVNYGYTF; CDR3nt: TGTGCCAGCAGTTTGGGCGGGGTAAACTATGGCTACACCTTC
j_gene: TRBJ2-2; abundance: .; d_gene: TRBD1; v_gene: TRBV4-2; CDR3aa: CASSQASPGQGINGELFF; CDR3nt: TGTGCCAGCAGCCAAGCCTCTCCGGGACAGGGGATTAACGGGGAGCTGTTTTTT
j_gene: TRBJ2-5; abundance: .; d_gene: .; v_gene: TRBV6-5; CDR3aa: CASSSNSHLKETQYF; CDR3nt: TGTGCCAGCAGTTCCAACTCGCACCTAAAAGAGACCCAGTACTTC
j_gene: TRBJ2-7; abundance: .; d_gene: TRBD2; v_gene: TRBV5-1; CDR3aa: CASSEGLAYEQYF; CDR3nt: TGCGCCAGCAGCGAGGGACTAGCCTACGAGCAGTACTTC
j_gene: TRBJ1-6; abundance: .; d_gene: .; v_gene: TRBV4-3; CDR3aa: CASSQAPQVNSPLHF; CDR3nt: TGCGCCAGCAGCCAAGCTCCGCAGGTTAATTCACCCCTCCACTTT
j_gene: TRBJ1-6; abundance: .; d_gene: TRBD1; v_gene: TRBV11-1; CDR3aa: CASTAEGAQGSPLHF; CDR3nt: TGTGCCAGCACCGCGGAGGGGGCGCAAGGTTCACCCCTCCACTTT
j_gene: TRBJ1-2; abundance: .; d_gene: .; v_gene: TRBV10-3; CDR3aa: CAISATHGTSGYTF; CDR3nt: TGTGCCATCAGTGCAACCCACGGGACTAGTGGCTACACCTTC
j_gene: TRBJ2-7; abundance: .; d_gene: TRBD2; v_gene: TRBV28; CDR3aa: CASGGLAGDLGEQYF; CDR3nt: TGTGCCAGCGGTGGACTAGCGGGAGACTTAGGAGAGCAGTACTTC
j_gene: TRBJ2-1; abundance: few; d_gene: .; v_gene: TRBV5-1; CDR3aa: CASSPDRGHEQFF; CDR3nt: TGCGCCAGCAGCCCGGACAGAGGTCATGAGCAGTTCTTC
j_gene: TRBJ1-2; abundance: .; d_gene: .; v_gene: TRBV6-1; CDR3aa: CASSENGGYGYTF; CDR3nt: TGTGCCAGCAGTGAAAACGGAGGCTATGGCTACACCTTC
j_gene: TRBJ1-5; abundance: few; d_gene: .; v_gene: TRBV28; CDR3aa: CASSSRNQPQHF; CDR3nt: TGTGCCAGCAGTTCCAGAAATCAGCCCCAGCATTTT
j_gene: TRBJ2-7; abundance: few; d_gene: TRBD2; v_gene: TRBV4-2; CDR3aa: CASSLGLAADEQYF; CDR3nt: TGTGCCAGCAGCCTAGGACTAGCGGCTGACGAGCAGTACTTC
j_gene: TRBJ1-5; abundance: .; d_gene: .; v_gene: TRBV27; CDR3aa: CASSLQGAGNQPQHF; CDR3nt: TGTGCCAGCAGTTTGCAGGGTGCGGGCAATCAGCCCCAGCATTTT
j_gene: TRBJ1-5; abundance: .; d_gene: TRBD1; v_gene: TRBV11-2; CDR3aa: CASSPDRGLNQPQHF; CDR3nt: TGTGCCAGCAGTCCGGACAGGGGGCTTAATCAGCCCCAGCATTTT
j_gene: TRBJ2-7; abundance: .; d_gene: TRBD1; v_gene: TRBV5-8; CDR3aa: CASSRDSFSYEQYF; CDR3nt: TGTGCCAGCAGCAGGGACAGCTTCTCCTACGAGCAGTACTTC
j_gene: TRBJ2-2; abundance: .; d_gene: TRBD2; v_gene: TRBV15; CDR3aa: CATSSLERELNGELFF; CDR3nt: TGTGCCACCAGCAGTCTAGAGCGGGAGCTGAACGGGGAGCTGTTTTTT
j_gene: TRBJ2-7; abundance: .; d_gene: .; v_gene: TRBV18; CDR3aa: CASSQVGSEQYF; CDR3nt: TGTGCCAGCTCACAAGTGGGCAGTGAGCAGTACTTC
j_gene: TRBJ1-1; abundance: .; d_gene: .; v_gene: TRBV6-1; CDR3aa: CASLWNTEAFF; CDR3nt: TGTGCCAGCCTTTGGAACACTGAAGCTTTCTTT
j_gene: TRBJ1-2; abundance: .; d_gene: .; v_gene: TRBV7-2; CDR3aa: CASSLVYSDYGYTF; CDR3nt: TGTGCCAGCAGCTTAGTTTATTCTGACTATGGCTACACCTTC
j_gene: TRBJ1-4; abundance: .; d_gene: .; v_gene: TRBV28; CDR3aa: CASSERTTNEKLFF; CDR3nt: TGTGCCAGCAGTGAGCGGACAACTAATGAAAAACTGTTTTTT
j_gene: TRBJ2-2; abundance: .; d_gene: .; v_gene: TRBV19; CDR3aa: CASSMGRVGAGELFF; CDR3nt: TGTGCCAGTAGTATGGGCAGGGTAGGAGCCGGGGAGCTGTTTTTT
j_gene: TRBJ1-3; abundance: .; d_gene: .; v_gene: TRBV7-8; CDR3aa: CASSFARATGNTIYF; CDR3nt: TGTGCCAGCAGCTTCGCCAGGGCGACTGGAAACACCATATATTTT
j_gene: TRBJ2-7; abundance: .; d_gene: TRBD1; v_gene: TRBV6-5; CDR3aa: CASSQRQGLYEQYF; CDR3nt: TGTGCCAGCAGTCAGCGACAGGGGCTGTACGAGCAGTACTTC
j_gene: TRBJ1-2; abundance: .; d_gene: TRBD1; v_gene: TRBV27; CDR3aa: CASSSTGESNYGYTF; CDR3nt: TGTGCCAGCAGTTCCACAGGGGAGTCGAACTATGGCTACACCTTC
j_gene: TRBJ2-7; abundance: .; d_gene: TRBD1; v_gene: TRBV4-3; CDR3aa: CASSHVGGQGAYEQYF; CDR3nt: TGCGCCAGCAGCCACGTGGGGGGACAGGGGGCCTACGAGCAGTACTTC
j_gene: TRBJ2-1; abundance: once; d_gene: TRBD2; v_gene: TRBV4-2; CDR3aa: CASSQAQGTSGNNEQFF; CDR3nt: TGTGCCAGCAGCCAAGCGCAGGGGACTAGCGGAAACAATGAGCAGTTCTTC
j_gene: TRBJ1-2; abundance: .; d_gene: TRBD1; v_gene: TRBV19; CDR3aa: CASSMLTGASNYGYTF; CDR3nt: TGTGCCAGTAGTATGTTGACAGGGGCCTCTAACTATGGCTACACCTTC
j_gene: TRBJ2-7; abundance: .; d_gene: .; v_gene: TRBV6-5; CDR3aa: CASSYSSNSNAYEQYF; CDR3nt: TGTGCCAGCAGTTACTCTTCGAATAGTAATGCCTACGAGCAGTACTTC
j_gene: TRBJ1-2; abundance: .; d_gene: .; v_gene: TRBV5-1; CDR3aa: CASSLSTQRGGYTF; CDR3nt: TGCGCCAGCAGCTTAAGTACACAAAGAGGTGGCTACACCTTC
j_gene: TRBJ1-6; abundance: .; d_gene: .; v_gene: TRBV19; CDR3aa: CASSPREFNSPLHF; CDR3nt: TGTGCCAGTAGTCCCCGGGAGTTTAATTCACCCCTCCACTTT
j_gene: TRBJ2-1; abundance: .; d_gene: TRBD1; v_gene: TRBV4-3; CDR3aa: CASSQGRDREGYEQFF; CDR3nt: TGCGCCAGCAGCCAGGGACGGGACAGAGAGGGGTATGAGCAGTTCTTC
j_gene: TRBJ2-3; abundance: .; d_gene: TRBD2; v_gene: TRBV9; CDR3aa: CASSALAGSTDTQYF; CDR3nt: TGTGCCAGCAGCGCACTAGCGGGGAGCACAGATACGCAGTATTTT
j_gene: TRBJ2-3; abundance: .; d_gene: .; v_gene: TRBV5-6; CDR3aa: CASSLGLRGTDTQYF; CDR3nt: TGTGCCAGCAGCTTGGGTCTCAGGGGCACAGATACGCAGTATTTT
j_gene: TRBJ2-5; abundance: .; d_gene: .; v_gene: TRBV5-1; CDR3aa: CASSFNRQPQQETQYF; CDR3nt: TGCGCCAGCAGCTTTAACAGACAGCCGCAGCAAGAGACCCAGTACTTC
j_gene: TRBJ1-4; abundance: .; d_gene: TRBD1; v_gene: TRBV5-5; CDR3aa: CASSARTGPNEKLFF; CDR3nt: TGTGCCAGCAGCGCCCGGACAGGACCTAATGAAAAACTGTTTTTT
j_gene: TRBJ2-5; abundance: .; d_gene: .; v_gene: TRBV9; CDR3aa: CASSVVGAYQETQYF; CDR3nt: TGTGCCAGCAGCGTAGTGGGGGCTTACCAAGAGACCCAGTACTTC
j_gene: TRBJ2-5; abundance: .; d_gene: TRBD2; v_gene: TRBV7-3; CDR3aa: CASSFAAGGAGETQYF; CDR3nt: TGTGCCAGCAGCTTTGCCGCGGGAGGGGCTGGGGAGACCCAGTACTTC
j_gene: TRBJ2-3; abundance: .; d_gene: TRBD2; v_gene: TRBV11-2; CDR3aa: CASSSGAGVSTDTQYF; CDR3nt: TGTGCCAGCAGCTCAGGAGCGGGGGTTTCCACAGATACGCAGTATTTT
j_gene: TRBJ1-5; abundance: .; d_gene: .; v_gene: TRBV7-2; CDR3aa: CASSEGGFVDQPQHF; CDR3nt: TGTGCCAGCAGTGAAGGAGGGTTTGTGGATCAGCCCCAGCATTTT
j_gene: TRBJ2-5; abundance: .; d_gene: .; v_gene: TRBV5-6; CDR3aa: CASSGRPQGTMETQYF; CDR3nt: TGTGCCAGCAGCGGAAGACCCCAGGGGACAATGGAGACCCAGTACTTC